This note documents a single TCR beta chain sequence. Its target is not known. This sample stems from a study of cytomegalovirus exposure and HLA in healthy donors. General observations from the study: As a later analysis revealed, most CMV-associated TCR beta chains appeared HLA-restricted.

Trimming cost V 1 base and J 5 bases; bases outside gene matches: 6. This CDR3 is 16 amino acids long. CDR1 is SGHTA and CDR2 is FQGTGA in the germline V gene. Use of 60 Vbeta and 13 Jbeta primers characterized the PCR. TCRdb's table, derived via immunoSEQ multiplex PCR, lists solely in-frame clones and lacks some. The listing contains 200,000 or so clones. The rearrangement joins TRBV7-3 to TRBJ2-1; TRBD2 matches at 9 bases. The sample taken for sequencing was PBMCs. The receptor's source is a boy aged 5-17 years in good health and CMV-seronegative. This CDR3 reads CASSLIGGGANNEQFF. Here the CDR3 DNA reads TGTGCCAGCAGCTTAATCGGCGGGGGGGCTAACAATGAGCAGTTCTTC.